The 21 T cell receptor beta chains reported below all come from one sample, sequenced in a study of cytomegalovirus exposure and HLA in healthy donors. PCR employed 60 Vbeta and 13 Jbeta primers. Clones were read by immunoSEQ multiplex PCR, and TCRdb kept only the in-frame ones, dropping some. The sample records about 110,000 clones, 79% being singletons. Sample: PBMCs. These receptors were obtained from a woman in her thirties or forties in good health and CMV-seronegative.

This chain links TRBV5-1 with TRBJ2-1; 13 positions match TRBD2. This CDR3 region has 18 residues. Germline assignment: CDR1 SGHRS and CDR2 YFSETQ. Losses at the gene ends were 1 base for V and 2 bases for J; bases not matched to a gene: 6. The CDR3 protein is CASSLRTSGSPPYNEQFF. The CDR3 region has the DNA TGCGCCAGCAGCTTGCGGACTAGCGGGAGCCCGCCCTACAATGAGCAGTTCTTC.

The chain joins TRBV7-9 to TRBJ1-1, with 9 nucleotides matching TRBD1. The CDR3 runs to 15 residues. Unmatched junction bases numbered 4, after V lost 5 bases and J lost 0 bases. Looked up from germline, CDR1 is SEHNR and CDR2 is FQNEAQ (reference sequence). The CDR3 region has the DNA TGTGCCAGCAGCCTTGGACAGGGGATGAACACTGAAGCTTTCTTT. Protein sequence: CASSLGQGMNTEAFF.

CDR3 sequence reads: CASSPVGPQFF. CDR3 DNA sequence: TGTGCCAGCAGTCCCGTCGGTCCGCAGTTCTTC. The V gene is TRBV2, the J gene TRBJ2-1; no firm D call. Germline CDR1 is SNHLY and CDR2 is FYNNEI. V lost 5 bases and J lost 12, with 11 bases in between. The CDR3 sequence is 11 residues long. Based on the CDR3 plus reference TRBV2 and TRBJ2-1, the full variable domain is EPEVTQTPSHQVTQMGQEVILRCVPISNHLYFYWYRQILGQKVEFLVSFYNNEISEKSEIFDDQFSVERPDGSNFTLKIRSTKLEDSAMYFCASSPVGPQFFGPGTRLTVL.

V and J are TRBV7-9 and TRBJ1-2; no clear D gene. The germline V gene has CDR1 SEHNR and CDR2 FQNEAQ (reference sequence). Trimming cost V 5 bases and J 3 bases, with 13 bases left between them. The CDR3 totals 14 residues. CDR3 bases: TGTGCCAGCAGCCCCCCGGGGAGCTACTATGGCTACACCTTC. Residues: CASSPPGSYYGYTF.

The V gene is TRBV7-2, the J gene TRBJ2-1, with D possibly being TRBD1 (6 bases). Germline lookup yields CDR1 SGHTA and CDR2 FQGNSA. CDR3 length: 15 amino acids. The V and J ends lost 3 bases and 6 bases respectively, with 15 bases between them. CDR3 nucleotides: TGTGCCAGCAGCTTTAACGGCGAAGGGGGCAATGAGCAGTTCTTC. As protein: CASSFNGEGGNEQFF.

The gene calls are TRBV6-4 and TRBJ2-3; 15 positions agree with TRBD2. Germline V lookup: CDR1 MRHNA, CDR2 SNTAGT. V dropped 4 bases and J dropped 0; count of bases not matched to a gene: 11. The CDR3 contains 20 residues. The CDR3 region has the DNA TGTGCCAGCAGTGCGCCGGGACTAGCGGGAGGACTACAGAGCACAGATACGCAGTATTTT. Translating gives CASSAPGLAGGLQSTDTQYF.

This chain uses TRBV6-1 with TRBJ1-2; no clear D. The germline V gene encodes CDR1 MNHNS and CDR2 SASEGT. There are 13 residues in the CDR3. The ends were cut back, 5 bases at V and 2 bases at J, with 9 bases in the middle. The CDR3 bases are TGTGCCAGCAGTATCGGGTTCAACTATGGCTACACCTTC. Protein product: CASSIGFNYGYTF.

The chain has TRBV18 and TRBJ2-1; tentative D call: TRBD2 (6 bases). CDR1 is KGHSH, CDR2 LQKENI, per germline. The V gene lost 6 bases and the J gene lost 4 bases, with 19 bases spanning the gap. The CDR3 has 16 residues. CDR3 bases: TGTGCCAGCTCGCCGACCGGGGGTGAGGGGTACAATGAGCAGTTCTTC. Its protein product is CASSPTGGEGYNEQFF.

The DNA of the CDR3 is TGTGCCAGCAGCCCTAGGAGGGCCACAGATACGCAGTATTTT. It is translated as CASSPRRATDTQYF. This sequence joins TRBV2 and TRBJ2-3, with D perhaps matching TRBD2 (6 bases). Trimming pared 6 bases from V and 2 bases from J, leaving 12 bases between. Germline V CDR1 and CDR2: SNHLY, FYNNEI. CDR3 length equals 14 residues.

This chain joins TRBV27 and TRBJ2-7; 8 bases agree with TRBD1. Germline-derived CDR1 and CDR2 are MNHEY and SMNVEV (reference sequence). The CDR3 loop spans 15 amino acids. The trim removed 2 bases at V and 0 bases at J, leaving 3 bases unmatched. The DNA for the CDR3 is TGTGCCAGCAGTTTAGTTACAGGGGGCTCCTACGAGCAGTACTTC. Protein sequence: CASSLVTGGSYEQYF.

The chain recombines TRBV5-6 with TRBJ2-5, with 9 nucleotides matching TRBD1. Germline CDR1 is SGHDT and CDR2 is YYEEEE. Trimming took 2 bases from V and 5 from J; bases not matched to a gene: 4. The CDR3 length is 14 residues. The CDR3: CASSLGQGLETQYF. The CDR3 DNA is TGTGCCAGCAGCTTAGGACAGGGGTTGGAGACCCAGTACTTC.

The V and J genes are TRBV5-4 and TRBJ2-7, with D perhaps matching TRBD1 (6 bases). With 3 bases removed from V and 3 bases from J, the gap between germline ends came to 10 bases. The length of the CDR3 is 13 residues. Germline values: CDR1 SGHNT, CDR2 YYREEE (reference sequence). CDR3 protein: CASSSDRIYEQYF. The DNA of the CDR3 is TGTGCCAGCAGCTCGGACAGAATCTACGAGCAGTACTTC.

The chain uses TRBV7-9 and TRBJ2-3; 10 bases agree with TRBD2. CDR1 SEHNR and CDR2 FQNEAQ come from the germline V gene (reference sequence). V gave up 5 bases and J gave up 7 bases; unmatched junction bases: 9. The CDR3 loop spans 15 amino acids. The CDR3 here is CASSVPGLAPNTQYF. The CDR3 DNA sequence: TGTGCCAGCAGCGTCCCGGGACTAGCGCCCAATACGCAGTATTTT.

The rearrangement joins TRBV30 to TRBJ2-2; TRBD2 matches at 8 bases. Germline-derived CDR1 and CDR2 are GTSNPN and SVGIG (reference sequence). The V gene end was trimmed by 3 bases and the J gene end by 8 bases; junction bases not matched to a gene: 11. The CDR3 consists of 15 residues. DNA for the CDR3: TGTGCCTGGAGCCCGGGACTAGTCTTATCGGGGGAGCTGTTTTTT. Translation: CAWSPGLVLSGELFF.

J is TRBJ2-5 and V is TRBV19; perhaps TRBD2 as D (6 bases). The CDR3 is made up of 15 amino acids. V shed 4 bases and J shed 0 bases, with 12 bases lying between them. CDR1 and CDR2 (germline): LNHDA, SQIVND (reference sequence). CDR3: CASSTGSGYQETQYF. The CDR3 DNA sequence: TGTGCCAGTAGTACCGGGAGCGGGTACCAAGAGACCCAGTACTTC. The whole variable domain, remainder taken from reference TRBV19 and TRBJ2-5, is DGGITQSPKYLFRKEGQNVTLSCEQNLNHDAMYWYRQDPGQGLRLIYYSQIVNDFQKGDIAEGYSVSREKKESFPLTVTSAQKNPTAFYLCASSTGSGYQETQYFGPGTRLLVL.

The chain recombines TRBV10-1 with TRBJ1-4; D unclear. Germline V lookup: CDR1 WNHNN, CDR2 SYGVQD (reference sequence). There are 11 residues in the CDR3. V dropped 3 bases and J dropped 6 bases, with 2 bases sitting between them. The DNA of the CDR3 is TGCGCCAGCAGTGACGATGAAAAACTGTTTTTT. Its translation is CASSDDEKLFF.

This clone was seen only once. This rearrangement joins TRBV15 to TRBJ2-5; D might be TRBD1 (6 bases). Germline CDR1 and CDR2: LNHNV and YYDKDF (reference sequence). Between the trimmed V and J ends, which lost 3 bases and 5 bases, there was a span of 16 bases. The CDR3 has 15 residues. CDR3 residues: CATSRGHNSRETQYF. The DNA for the CDR3 is TGTGCCACCAGCAGGGGACACAACTCCCGGGAGACCCAGTACTTC.

This clone has a single count. The chain is built from TRBV19 and TRBJ2-1; maybe TRBD1 (8 bases). Germline V gives CDR1 LNHDA, CDR2 SQIVND (reference sequence). Trimming removed 6 bases from V and 4 bases from J, with 16 bases in between. The CDR3 loop spans 15 amino acids. As DNA, the CDR3 is TGTGCCAGTAGAGGTACAGGGGGGGGGTACAATGAGCAGTTCTTC. Its translation: CASRGTGGGYNEQFF. Complete variable domain (other parts from reference TRBV19 and TRBJ2-1): DGGITQSPKYLFRKEGQNVTLSCEQNLNHDAMYWYRQDPGQGLRLIYYSQIVNDFQKGDIAEGYSVSREKKESFPLTVTSAQKNPTAFYLCASRGTGGGYNEQFFGPGTRLTVL.

V and J are TRBV28 and TRBJ2-3; TRBD1 matches at 10 bases. CDR3 length equals 16 residues. Per germline, CDR1 MDHEN and CDR2 SYDVKM. After removal of 6 bases from V and 1 base from J, the junction contained 7 bases not matched to a gene. The CDR3 spells CASRPSGTGGTDTQYF. The CDR3 bases are TGTGCCAGCAGGCCCTCCGGGACAGGGGGCACAGATACGCAGTATTTT.

The rearrangement uses TRBV7-8 and TRBJ2-7; no clear D. V was trimmed by 4 bases and J by 7 bases, leaving 14 bases between them. From germline, CDR1 is SGHVS and CDR2 FQNEAQ. The CDR3 extends over 13 amino acids. CDR3 in amino acids: CASSSFGSEEQYF. CDR3 nucleotides: TGTGCCAGCAGCTCTTTCGGGTCCGAGGAGCAGTACTTC.

This clone was seen a handful of times. V gene TRBV4-3 combines with J gene TRBJ2-1; 7 bases map to TRBD2. Trimming cost V 0 bases and J 7 bases; bases outside gene matches: 3. CDR1 and CDR2 (germline): LGHNA, YSLEER. There are 14 residues in the CDR3. The CDR3 nucleotides are TGCGCCAGCAGCCAAGAGCGGGAGAATAATGAGCAGTTCTTC. This gives the protein CASSQERENNEQFF.